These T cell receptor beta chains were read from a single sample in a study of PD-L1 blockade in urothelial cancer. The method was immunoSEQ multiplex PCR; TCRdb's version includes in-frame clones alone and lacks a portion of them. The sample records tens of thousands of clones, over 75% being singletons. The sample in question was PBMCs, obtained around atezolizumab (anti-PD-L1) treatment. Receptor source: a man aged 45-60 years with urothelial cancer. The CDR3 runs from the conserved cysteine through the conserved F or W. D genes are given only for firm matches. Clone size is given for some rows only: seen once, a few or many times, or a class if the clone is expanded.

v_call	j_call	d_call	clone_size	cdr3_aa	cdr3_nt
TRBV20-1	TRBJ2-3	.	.	CSATGPDTQYF	TGCAGTGCTACAGGGCCAGATACGCAGTATTTT
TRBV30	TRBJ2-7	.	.	CAWTYYRVHEQYF	TGTGCCTGGACCTACTACAGGGTCCACGAGCAGTACTTC
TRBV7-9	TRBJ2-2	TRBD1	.	CASSLGQGVIGELFF	TGTGCCAGCAGCTTAGGTCAGGGGGTCATCGGGGAGCTGTTTTTT
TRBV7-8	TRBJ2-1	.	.	CASSPVYNEQFF	TGTGCCAGCAGCCCCGTATACAATGAGCAGTTCTTC
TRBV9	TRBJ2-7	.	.	CASSVSGNSYEQYF	TGTGCCAGCAGCGTATCGGGGAACTCCTACGAGCAGTACTTC
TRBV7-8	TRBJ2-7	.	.	CASSLDAIYEQYF	TGTGCCAGCAGCTTAGACGCTATCTACGAGCAGTACTTC
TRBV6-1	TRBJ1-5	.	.	CATWDGQGENQPQHF	TGTGCCACATGGGATGGGCAGGGTGAGAATCAGCCCCAGCATTTT
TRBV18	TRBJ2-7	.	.	CASSPQGGYEQYF	TGTGCCAGCTCACCACAAGGGGGTTACGAGCAGTACTTC
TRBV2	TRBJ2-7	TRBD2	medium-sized	CASTVGTSASYEQYF	TGTGCCAGCACCGTGGGGACTAGCGCTTCCTACGAGCAGTACTTC
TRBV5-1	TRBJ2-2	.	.	CASKGRGNTGELFF	TGCGCCAGCAAAGGCCGGGGTAACACCGGGGAGCTGTTTTTT
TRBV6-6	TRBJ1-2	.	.	CASSYSIRTGGSGYTF	TGTGCCAGCAGTTACTCGATTAGAACGGGAGGAAGCGGCTACACCTTC
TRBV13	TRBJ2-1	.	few	CASSLYRAYNEQFF	TGTGCCAGCAGCTTGTACAGGGCCTACAATGAGCAGTTCTTC
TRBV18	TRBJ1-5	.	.	CASSPRGNPTSNQPQHF	TGTGCCAGCTCACCCCGGGGGAACCCCACATCAAATCAGCCCCAGCATTTT
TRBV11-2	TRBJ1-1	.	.	CASSKGGTEAFF	TGTGCCAGCAGTAAAGGGGGCACTGAAGCTTTCTTT
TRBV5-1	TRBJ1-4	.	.	CASSLVGDNEKLFF	TGCGCCAGCAGCTTGGTAGGGGATAATGAAAAACTGTTTTTT
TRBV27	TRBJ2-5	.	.	CASSPSKQTLQQETQYF	TGTGCCAGCAGTCCTTCGAAACAAACGCTGCAACAAGAGACCCAGTACTTC
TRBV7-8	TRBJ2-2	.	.	CASSLGEAGELFF	TGTGCCAGCAGCTTAGGCGAAGCCGGGGAGCTGTTTTTT
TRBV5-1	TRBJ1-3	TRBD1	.	CASSRLGTDTGNTIYF	TGCGCCAGCAGCCGACTTGGGACAGACACTGGAAACACCATATATTTT
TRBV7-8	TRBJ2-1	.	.	CASSLVGVEYNEQFF	TGTGCCAGCAGCTTAGTGGGAGTCGAGTACAATGAGCAGTTCTTC
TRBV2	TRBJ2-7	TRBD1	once	CASRVARDRGYEQYF	TGTGCCAGCAGGGTGGCGAGAGACAGGGGCTACGAGCAGTACTTC
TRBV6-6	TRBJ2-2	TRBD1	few	CASRQGEVGELFF	TGTGCCAGCAGACAGGGGGAAGTCGGGGAGCTGTTTTTT
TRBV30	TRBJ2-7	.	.	CAWNRDNPYEQYF	TGTGCCTGGAACCGGGACAATCCCTACGAGCAGTACTTC
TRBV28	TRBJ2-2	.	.	CASMTGNTGELFF	TGTGCCAGCATGACAGGGAACACCGGGGAGCTGTTTTTT
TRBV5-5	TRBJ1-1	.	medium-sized	CASSFFRGSLGNTEAFF	TGTGCCAGCAGCTTCTTCAGAGGGAGTCTAGGGAACACTGAAGCTTTCTTT
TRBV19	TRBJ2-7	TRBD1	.	CASTSTGTPYEQYF	TGTGCCAGTACCTCGACAGGGACACCCTACGAGCAGTACTTC
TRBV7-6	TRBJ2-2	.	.	CASSSNTNTGELFF	TGTGCCAGCAGCTCAAACACGAACACCGGGGAGCTGTTTTTT
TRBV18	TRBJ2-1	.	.	CASSPLDSVTINEQFF	TGTGCCAGCTCACCCCTGGATAGCGTTACGATCAATGAGCAGTTCTTC
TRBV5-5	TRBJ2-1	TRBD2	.	CASSRTGGRDNEQFF	TGTGCCAGCAGCCGCACGGGAGGGCGGGACAATGAGCAGTTCTTC